The table lists the clone carrying this T cell receptor beta chain with a few counts. Its antigen remains unknown. This sample is drawn from a study of cytomegalovirus exposure and HLA in healthy donors. General study points: By a later analysis, the bulk of CMV-associated TCR beta chains appeared HLA-restricted. Later analysis reportedly placed an Asian-associated ancestry cluster below the approximately 680-donor mean in N-insertions. DRB1 showed the most TCR associations and HLA-C the fewest in a later analysis, as rates varied by HLA locus.

The PCR was carried out with 60 Vbeta primers and 13 Jbeta primers. Here immunoSEQ multiplex PCR was the method, and the copy in TCRdb shows in-frame clones only, minus some. The sample lists roughly 140,000 clones; 65% to 75% were seen once. CDR3 length: 15 amino acids. The germline V gene has CDR1 ENHRY and CDR2 SYGVKD. Trimming shortened V by 6 bases and J by 6 bases, and 18 bases separated the two germline ends. Sequencing was performed on PBMCs. The chain has TRBV10-3 and TRBJ2-1; possible D gene TRBD2, 5 bases. The sequence derives from a man between 60 and 75 years old in good health and CMV-seronegative. In nucleotides, the CDR3 is TGTGCCATCAGGGCGGAGGTAGCACCGAGCAATGAGCAGTTCTTC. Protein sequence: CAIRAEVAPSNEQFF.